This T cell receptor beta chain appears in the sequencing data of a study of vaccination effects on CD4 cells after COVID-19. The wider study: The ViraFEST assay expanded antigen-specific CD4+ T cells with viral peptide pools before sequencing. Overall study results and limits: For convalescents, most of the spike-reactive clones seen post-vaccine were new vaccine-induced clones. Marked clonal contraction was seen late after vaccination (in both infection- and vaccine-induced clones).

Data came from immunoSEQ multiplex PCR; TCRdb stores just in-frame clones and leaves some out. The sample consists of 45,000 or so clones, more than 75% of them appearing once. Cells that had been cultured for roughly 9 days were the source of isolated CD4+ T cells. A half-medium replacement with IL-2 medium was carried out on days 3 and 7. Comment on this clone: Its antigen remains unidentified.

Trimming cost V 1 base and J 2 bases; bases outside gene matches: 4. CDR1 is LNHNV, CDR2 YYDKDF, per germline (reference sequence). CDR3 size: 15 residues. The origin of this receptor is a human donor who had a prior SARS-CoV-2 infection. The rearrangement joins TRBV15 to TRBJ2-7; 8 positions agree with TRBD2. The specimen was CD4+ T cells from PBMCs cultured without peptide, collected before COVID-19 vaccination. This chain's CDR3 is CATSRAAGGAYEQYF. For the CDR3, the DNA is TGTGCCACCAGCAGAGCCGCGGGAGGTGCCTACGAGCAGTACTTC. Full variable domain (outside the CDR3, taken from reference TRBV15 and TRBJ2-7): DAMVIQNPRYQVTQFGKPVTLSCSQTLNHNVMYWYQQKSSQAPKLLFHYYDKDFNNEADTPDNFQSRRPNTSFCFLDIRSPGLGDTAMYLCATSRAAGGAYEQYFGPGTRLTVT.